The 13 T cell receptor beta chains given below trace back to one sample, sequenced in a study of blood T cell repertoires in COVID-19. Sequencing used immunoSEQ multiplex PCR; TCRdb keeps in-frame clones, though not all of them. The sample records 200,000 to 250,000 clones, roughly 90% being singletons. Material for sequencing was peripheral blood. The receptors were gathered from a man aged 55 to 69 with COVID-19, enrolled during active disease.

The chain joins TRBV5-1 to TRBJ2-7, with TRBD1 matching 7 bases. Germline loops: CDR1 SGHRS, CDR2 YFSETQ. Losses at the gene ends were 4 bases for V and 5 bases for J; bases not matched to a gene: 12. CDR3 length equals 15 residues. CDR3 amino acids: CASSPRDSAWHEQYF. The CDR3 DNA is TGCGCCAGCAGCCCACGGGACAGCGCCTGGCACGAGCAGTACTTC.

As regards this clone: Additional DNA sequences in this sample encode the identical CDR3. The V gene is TRBV6-6, the J gene TRBJ2-2; a possible D gene is TRBD2 (6 bases). V lost 2 bases and J lost 5, with 6 bases in between. Germline V lookup: CDR1 MNHNY, CDR2 SVGAGI (reference sequence). This CDR3 comprises 13 residues. This CDR3 reads CASSYRGTGELFF. In nucleotides, the CDR3 is TGTGCCAGCAGTTACCGGGGGACCGGGGAGCTGTTTTTT.

The chain combines TRBV6-4 with TRBJ2-1, with 13 bases lining up with TRBD2. This CDR3 spans 16 amino acids. V was clipped by 5 bases and J by 7 bases; unmatched bases: 8. The germline V gene has CDR1 MRHNA and CDR2 SNTAGT. CDR3 nucleotides: TGTGCCAGCAGTCTAACCGGGACTAGCGGGAAGAATGAGCAGTTCTTC. Encoded protein: CASSLTGTSGKNEQFF.

The chain couples TRBV24-1 to TRBJ2-7; D may be TRBD1 (6 bases). CDR3 length: 12 amino acids. Trimming removed 5 bases from V and 6 bases from J, with 10 bases in between. Looked up from germline, CDR1 is KGHDR and CDR2 is SFDVKD. CDR3 nucleotides: TGTGCCACCAGTGCCTACAGGGTCGAGCAGTACTTC. This sequence encodes CATSAYRVEQYF.

The V gene is TRBV15, the J gene TRBJ2-7; D unresolved. The V end was cut by 0 bases, the J end by 5 bases, with 11 bases between. CDR1 LNHNV and CDR2 YYDKDF come from the germline V gene (reference sequence). This CDR3 contains 14 residues. The DNA of the CDR3 is TGTGCCACCAGCAGAGATTTCGTTCAGAACGAGCAGTACTTC. This gives the protein CATSRDFVQNEQYF.

The chain joins TRBV13 to TRBJ2-7; TRBD2 matches at 8 bases. The ends lost 7 bases at V and 0 bases at J; junction bases unmatched: 5. The CDR3 extends over 14 amino acids. The germline CDR1 and CDR2 sequences are PRHDT and FYEKMQ (reference sequence). CDR3 nucleotides: TGTGCCAGCATCAGGCGGGGGGTCTCCTACGAGCAGTACTTC. Residues: CASIRRGVSYEQYF.

This clone was picked up a small number of times. The chain uses TRBV19 and TRBJ2-3; the match to TRBD2 covers 14 bases. The length of the CDR3 is 16 residues. After removal of 6 bases from V and 2 bases from J, the junction contained 4 bases not matched to a gene. Germline V CDR1 and CDR2: LNHDA, SQIVND (reference sequence). CDR3 nucleotide sequence: TGTGCCAGTAGGCCGGGACTAGCGGGGGACACAGATACGCAGTATTTT. Its protein product is CASRPGLAGDTDTQYF.

To note about this clone: Additional DNA sequences in this sample encode the identical CDR3. This chain joins TRBV5-1 and TRBJ1-6, with D unclear. Between the trimmed V and J ends, which lost 0 bases and 8 bases, there was a span of 9 bases. CDR3 size: 14 residues. CDR1 and CDR2 from the germline V gene are SGHRS and YFSETQ. The CDR3 DNA is TGCGCCAGCAGCTTGGCAGGAACATATTCACCCCTCCACTTT. It yields the protein CASSLAGTYSPLHF.

The V gene is TRBV7-6, the J gene TRBJ1-1, with 8 bases aligning to TRBD1. The CDR3 totals 15 residues. The germline V gene has CDR1 SGHVS and CDR2 FNYEAQ. Trimming removed 1 base from V and 5 bases from J; junction bases left unmatched: 6. The CDR3 nucleotides read TGTGCCAGCAGCTTAGGTAACAGGGGGAGGACTGAAGCTTTCTTT. Its protein product is CASSLGNRGRTEAFF.

The rearrangement uses TRBV5-1 and TRBJ1-1, with a tentative D call TRBD1 (5 bases). Germline values: CDR1 SGHRS, CDR2 YFSETQ. V lost 3 bases and J 1 base, leaving 13 bases between the germline ends. This CDR3 has 15 amino acids. This CDR3 reads CASSYSPTENTEAFF. CDR3 DNA sequence: TGCGCCAGCAGCTATAGCCCGACAGAGAACACTGAAGCTTTCTTT. Variable domain in full (rest from reference TRBV5-1 and TRBJ1-1): KAGVTQTPRYLIKTRGQQVTLSCSPISGHRSVSWYQQTPGQGLQFLFEYFSETQRNKGNFPGRFSGRQFSNSRSEMNVSTLELGDSALYLCASSYSPTENTEAFFGQGTRLTVV.

J is TRBJ1-2 and V is TRBV7-9, with D perhaps TRBD1 (6 bases). The CDR3 covers 13 residues. Germline CDR1 reads SEHNR; CDR2 reads FQNEAQ (reference sequence). Trimming shortened V by 5 bases and J by 1 base, and 8 bases separated the two germline ends. The chain's CDR3 is CASSPDSNYGYTF. The CDR3 DNA sequence: TGTGCCAGCAGCCCGGACAGTAACTATGGCTACACCTTC. The full variable domain, rest sourced from reference TRBV7-9 and TRBJ1-2, is DTGVSQNPRHKITKRGQNVTFRCDPISEHNRLYWYRQTLGQGPEFLTYFQNEAQLEKSRLLSDRFSAERPKGSFSTLEIQRTEQGDSAMYLCASSPDSNYGYTFGSGTRLTVV.

This chain joins TRBV7-2 and TRBJ2-7; 8 positions agree with TRBD2. With V trimmed by 5 bases and J by 4 bases, 13 bases remained unmatched. Germline lookup yields CDR1 SGHTA and CDR2 FQGNSA. There are 16 residues in the CDR3. CDR3 protein: CASSHTNTGTRYEQYF. DNA for the CDR3: TGTGCCAGCAGCCATACGAACACCGGGACTAGATACGAGCAGTACTTC.

This sequence joins TRBV10-3 and TRBJ1-5, with D perhaps TRBD1 (6 bases). The germline V gene has CDR1 ENHRY and CDR2 SYGVKD. Deletions cut 8 bases from V and 5 bases from J, with 19 bases between. The CDR3 length is 15 residues. The CDR3 coding sequence is TGTGCCATCTCCGCAGGTGGGGGCCCACATCAGCCCCAGCATTTT. It encodes CAISAGGGPHQPQHF.